Listed below are T cell receptor beta chains from one sample, sequenced in a study of T cell changes during pregnancy in multiple sclerosis. Assay used: immunoSEQ multiplex PCR; TCRdb lists only in-frame clones, some missing. Of tens of thousands of clones listed, about 90% were seen once; the top ten hold 5% to 7.5%. Here the sequenced sample was peripheral blood, taken in the third trimester of pregnancy. These receptor sequences come from a female donor in good health, enrolled as a control in a pregnancy study. CDR3s leave out the opening cysteine and the closing phenylalanine or tryptophan. The order of the fields is J gene, V gene, CDR3 protein.

J: TRBJ2-7
V: TRBV12-5
CDR3: ASGRDKSYEQY

J: TRBJ1-1
V: TRBV30
CDR3: AWFKGQGFGAF

J: TRBJ1-2
V: TRBV19
CDR3: ASLGREVGYT

J: TRBJ2-1
V: TRBV5-1
CDR3: ASSPGLRTPYNEQF

J: TRBJ1-2
V: TRBV30
CDR3: AYLTGGGYT

J: TRBJ1-6
V: TRBV19
CDR3: ASSIYSGPSLSRYNSPLH

J: TRBJ1-2
V: TRBV19
CDR3: ASSRQTGSVGYT

J: TRBJ2-1
V: TRBV7-9
CDR3: ASSSSGVEQF

J: TRBJ1-5
V: TRBV7-2
CDR3: ASSLGGLGQPQH

J: TRBJ2-7
V: TRBV5-4
CDR3: ASSTGGTGSSYEQY

J: TRBJ1-2
V: TRBV11-3
CDR3: ASSRQGLESYT

J: TRBJ2-1
V: TRBV5-4
CDR3: ASSFFQGNNNEQF

J: TRBJ2-7
V: TRBV7-9
CDR3: ASSLAGTGRPYEQY

J: TRBJ1-2
V: TRBV11-2
CDR3: ASSLDTHGANYGYT

J: TRBJ2-5
V: TRBV19
CDR3: ASSIEGGQETQY

J: TRBJ2-2
V: TRBV30
CDR3: AWMSGGFTGELF

J: TRBJ2-5
V: TRBV10-3
CDR3: AISENGDQETQY

J: TRBJ2-1
V: TRBV5-1
CDR3: ASSLSLAGPSSYNEQF

J: TRBJ1-5
V: TRBV27
CDR3: ASRLGQNNQPQH

J: TRBJ1-5
V: TRBV6-5
CDR3: ASSYFRNQPQH

J: TRBJ2-5
V: TRBV15
CDR3: ATSRGGNQETQY

J: TRBJ2-3
V: TRBV9
CDR3: ASRRGLADTDTQY

J: TRBJ1-5
V: TRBV7-7
CDR3: GWGRGNQPQH

J: TRBJ2-2
V: TRBV29-1
CDR3: SVGLAGGTGELF

J: TRBJ1-1
V: TRBV10-1
CDR3: ASSDRNTEAF

J: TRBJ2-7
V: TRBV6-1
CDR3: ASSEGRWDEQY

J: TRBJ2-7
V: TRBV7-6
CDR3: ASSLVAVSYEQY

J: TRBJ2-7
V: TRBV11-2
CDR3: ASSLEAGSYEQY

J: TRBJ2-7
V: TRBV30
CDR3: AWSGGSYEQY

J: TRBJ2-5
V: TRBV30
CDR3: AWSQTSGRGKTQY

J: TRBJ1-1
V: TRBV7-8
CDR3: ASTRDVGGWNTEAF

J: TRBJ1-2
V: TRBV5-4
CDR3: AIPDGSPYGYT

J: TRBJ2-3
V: TRBV19
CDR3: ASTVGQGIDTQY

J: TRBJ2-3
V: TRBV6-1
CDR3: ASSEYASLAGDRTDTQY

J: TRBJ2-7
V: TRBV5-1
CDR3: ASSLGAGYLEQY

J: TRBJ1-2
V: TRBV10-2
CDR3: ATVDRGRGNGYT

J: TRBJ2-3
V: TRBV11-3
CDR3: ASTKRLAGGTDTQY

J: TRBJ1-1
V: TRBV11-2
CDR3: ASSPDRPSAEAF

J: TRBJ1-1
V: TRBV19
CDR3: ASSILGLRTEAF